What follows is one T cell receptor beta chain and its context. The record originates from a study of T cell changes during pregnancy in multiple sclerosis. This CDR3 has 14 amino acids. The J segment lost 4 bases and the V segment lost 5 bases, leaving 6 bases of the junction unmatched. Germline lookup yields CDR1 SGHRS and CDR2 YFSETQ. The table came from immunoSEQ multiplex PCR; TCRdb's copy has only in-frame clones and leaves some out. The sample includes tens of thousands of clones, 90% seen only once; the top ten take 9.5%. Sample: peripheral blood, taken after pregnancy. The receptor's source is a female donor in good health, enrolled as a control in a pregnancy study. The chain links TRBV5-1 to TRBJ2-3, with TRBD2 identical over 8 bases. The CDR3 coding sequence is TGCGCCAGCAGGACGGGAGGGCCCGCAGATACGCAGTATTTT. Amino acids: CASRTGGPADTQYF.